The present T cell receptor (beta chain) was sequenced within a study of cytomegalovirus exposure and HLA in healthy donors. Study summary: The same platform was used for the 130 or so validation repertoires as for the approximately 730 first-cohort repertoires, as reported in a later analysis. Study-wide results and limits: Accounts indicate the classifier identified cytomegalovirus status with strong specificity and sensitivity. Many donors carried some public TCRs, although rarity characterized most TCR sequences. The authors listed approximately 150 TCR beta chains as cytomegalovirus-associated.

Sequencing used immunoSEQ multiplex PCR; TCRdb keeps in-frame clones, though not all of them. The sample shows fewer than 200,000 clones, less than 90% of them seen only once. To note about this clone: Antigen specificity is unknown.

The CDR3 totals 15 residues. Trimming shortened V by 8 bases and J by 2 bases, and 17 bases separated the two germline ends. Per germline, CDR1 LNHDA and CDR2 SQIVND (reference sequence). This chain links TRBV19 with TRBJ2-3, with a possible D match to TRBD2 (5 bases). This clonotype was obtained from a woman aged 25 to 39 in good health and CMV-seronegative. Sequencing input: PBMCs. CDR3 protein: CASAPVGKFTDTQYF. The CDR3 DNA sequence: TGTGCCAGTGCTCCAGTCGGGAAATTCACAGATACGCAGTATTTT.